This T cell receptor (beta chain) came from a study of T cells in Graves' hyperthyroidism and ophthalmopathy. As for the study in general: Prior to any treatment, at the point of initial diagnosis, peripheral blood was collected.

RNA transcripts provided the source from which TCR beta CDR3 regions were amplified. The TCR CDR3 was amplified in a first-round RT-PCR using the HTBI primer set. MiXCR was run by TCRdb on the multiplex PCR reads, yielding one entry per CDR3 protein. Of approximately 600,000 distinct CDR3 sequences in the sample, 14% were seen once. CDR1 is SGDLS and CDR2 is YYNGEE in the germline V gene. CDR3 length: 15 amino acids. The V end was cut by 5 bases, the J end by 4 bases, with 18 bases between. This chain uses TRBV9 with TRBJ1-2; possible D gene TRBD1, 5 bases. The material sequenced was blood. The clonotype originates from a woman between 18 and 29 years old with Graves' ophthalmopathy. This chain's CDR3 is CASRVPQGRGYGYTF. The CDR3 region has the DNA TGTGCCAGCAGAGTTCCGCAGGGCCGAGGCTATGGCTACACCTTC.